These 5 T cell receptor beta chains were all obtained from the same sample, sequenced in a study of blood T cell repertoires in COVID-19. This table comes from immunoSEQ multiplex PCR, and its TCRdb copy is limited to in-frame clones, with some not included. The sample includes fewer than 200,000 clones, around 83% seen only once; the top ten take around 7.3%. The sample was peripheral blood. Receptor source: a woman between 65 and 79 years old with COVID-19, enrolled during active disease.

The chain joins TRBV15 to TRBJ2-2; TRBD2 aligns across 16 bases. Losses at the gene ends were 8 bases for V and 3 bases for J; bases not matched to a gene: 15. Germline values: CDR1 LNHNV, CDR2 YYDKDF (reference sequence). There are 20 residues in the CDR3. The CDR3 region has the DNA TGTGCCACCTTGGGGGTGGGGACTAGCGGGAGGGTTCCGGACACCGGGGAGCTGTTTTTT. Translation gives CATLGVGTSGRVPDTGELFF.

This sequence joins TRBV6-5 and TRBJ1-3; D is unresolved. Germline loops: CDR1 MNHEY, CDR2 SVGAGI. The CDR3 spans 12 residues. V lost 6 bases and J lost 4, with 7 bases in between. The CDR3 protein is CASRGGGNTIYF. CDR3 DNA sequence: TGTGCCAGCAGGGGAGGGGGAAACACCATATATTTT.

The chain carries TRBV19 and TRBJ2-1; 11 nucleotides align to TRBD2. The CDR3 contains 16 residues. V was clipped by 4 bases and J by 7 bases; unmatched bases: 9. Germline CDR1 and CDR2: LNHDA and SQIVND (reference sequence). CDR3 loop: CASSTAASGRMNEQFF. The DNA of the CDR3 is TGTGCCAGTAGTACAGCGGCTAGCGGGAGGATGAATGAGCAGTTCTTC.

The rearrangement joins TRBV5-4 to TRBJ2-3; 7 positions agree with TRBD1. Germline V gives CDR1 SGHNT, CDR2 YYREEE (reference sequence). V shed 4 bases and J 0 bases; nucleotides not matched to a gene: 5. The CDR3 extends over 15 amino acids. CDR3 nucleotides: TGTGCCAGCAGCCGGGGACAGTATAGCACAGATACGCAGTATTTT. This codes for CASSRGQYSTDTQYF.

The V and J genes are TRBV29-1 and TRBJ2-1; 11 positions match TRBD2. V was clipped by 3 bases and J by 10 bases; unmatched bases: 11. The CDR3 runs to 15 residues. Germline CDR1 is SQVTM and CDR2 is ANQGSEA. The CDR3 loop is CSVEGLAETYMEQFF. The CDR3 region has the DNA TGCAGCGTTGAGGGACTAGCGGAGACGTATATGGAGCAGTTCTTC.